This T cell receptor (beta chain) was captured by sequencing in a study of blood T cell repertoires in COVID-19. Overall study: COVID-19 samples from acute and convalescent phases originated in the United States, Italy and Spain. Sample material is recorded as cDNA or gDNA derived from T cells, B-cell-depleted T cells, or PBMCs.

Assay: immunoSEQ multiplex PCR; the TCRdb copy retains only in-frame clones and omits some. The sample lists fewer than 500,000 clones; around 90% were seen once. Recruited during active infection, patients (from Seattle) were subsequently followed longitudinally. CDR1 and CDR2 from the germline V gene are KGHSY and FQNENV. V lost 0 bases and J 6 bases, leaving 8 bases between the germline ends. The CDR3 sequence is 14 residues long. V gene TRBV16 combines with J gene TRBJ2-2, with TRBD1 as a possible D gene (5 bases). This clonotype originated in a man younger than 35 with COVID-19, enrolled during active disease. Material for sequencing was peripheral blood. The CDR3: CASSQSGPAGELFF. CDR3 bases: TGTGCCAGCAGCCAATCGGGGCCGGCCGGGGAGCTGTTTTTT.